One and the same sample provided the 15 T cell receptor beta chains below, sequenced in a study of blood T cell repertoires in COVID-19. Method: immunoSEQ multiplex PCR; TCRdb's copy keeps in-frame clones and lacks some. The profile shows about 170,000 clones, just under 95% of them singletons. Sequencing used peripheral blood. The source of these receptors is a woman aged 50 to 60 with acute or convalescent COVID-19.

This clone was seen a handful of times. The rearrangement links TRBV7-9 to TRBJ2-7; tentative D call: TRBD2 (6 bases). The CDR3 length is 14 residues. The germline V gene encodes CDR1 SEHNR and CDR2 FQNEAQ (reference sequence). V lost 1 base to trimming and J lost 3 bases, with 10 bases between them. For the CDR3, the DNA is TGTGCCAGCAGCTTAGTATCGGGGGACTACGAGCAGTACTTC. The encoded protein is CASSLVSGDYEQYF.

V and J are TRBV2 and TRBJ1-1; D may be TRBD1 (5 bases). From germline, CDR1 is SNHLY and CDR2 FYNNEI. The CDR3 is made up of 11 amino acids. V was trimmed by 6 bases and J by 8 bases, leaving 10 bases between them. CDR3 region: CASRRGEEAFF. The CDR3 DNA reads TGTGCCAGCAGAAGGGGTGAGGAAGCTTTCTTT.

For the CDR3, the DNA is TGCGCCAGCAGTGAGCACAGGGCGAACACTGAAGCTTTCTTT. This codes for CASSEHRANTEAFF. The chain couples TRBV10-1 to TRBJ1-1, with a weak D call TRBD1 (6 bases). The germline V and J ends were trimmed by 2 bases and 1 base, with 8 bases remaining between them. CDR1 and CDR2 (germline): WNHNN, SYGVQD (reference sequence). The CDR3 spans 14 residues.

V usage is TRBV27 and J usage is TRBJ2-7; 10 nucleotides line up with TRBD1. After removal of 6 bases from V and 1 base from J, the junction contained 3 bases not matched to a gene. This CDR3 is 14 amino acids long. Germline-derived CDR1 and CDR2 are MNHEY and SMNVEV (reference sequence). The chain's CDR3 is CASRRDRGSYEQYF. CDR3 DNA: TGTGCCAGCAGGAGGGACAGGGGATCCTACGAGCAGTACTTC.

The chain combines TRBV25-1 with TRBJ1-2; D uncertain. CDR1 is MGHDK and CDR2 is SYGVNS in the germline V gene. The V end lost 0 bases, the J end lost 4 bases, and 9 bases lay between the germline ends. The CDR3 length is 14 residues. CDR3 DNA: TGTGCCAGCAGTGAATATGGGAGCAGCTATGGCTACACCTTC. Residues: CASSEYGSSYGYTF.

V is TRBV9 and J is TRBJ1-6, with TRBD1 matching over 9 bases. V shed 0 bases, J shed 10 bases, and the junction held 5 bases outside the gene matches. The CDR3 is 15 residues long. Germline V CDR1 and CDR2: SGDLS, YYNGEE. The CDR3 DNA is TGTGCCAGCAGCGTAGATGGACAGGGGAACTCACCCCTCCACTTT. This sequence encodes CASSVDGQGNSPLHF.

V and J are TRBV5-1 and TRBJ1-4; no reliable D call. CDR3 length: 15 residues. Trimming took 0 bases from V and 0 from J, leaving 6 bases between them. Germline V CDR1 and CDR2: SGHRS, YFSETQ. The CDR3 coding sequence is TGCGCCAGCAGCTTGGGTCCTGCAACTAATGAAAAACTGTTTTTT. It translates to CASSLGPATNEKLFF.

The chain employs TRBV12-3 or TRBV12-4 and TRBJ1-5, with no clear D. The CDR3 covers 13 residues. The V and J ends lost 3 bases and 7 bases respectively, with 10 bases between them. CDR3: CASSFSVSQPQHF. CDR3 nucleotides: TGTGCCAGCAGTTTTTCGGTAAGCCAGCCCCAGCATTTT.

The chain uses TRBV18 and TRBJ2-1, with D hard to call. The V and J ends lost 2 bases and 0 bases respectively, with 8 bases between them. This CDR3 is 15 amino acids long. CDR1 and CDR2 (germline): KGHSH, LQKENI. The CDR3 loop is CASSPVSSSYNEQFF. The CDR3 nucleotides read TGTGCCAGCTCACCAGTATCCAGCTCCTACAATGAGCAGTTCTTC.

V is TRBV19 and J is TRBJ2-7; D is possibly TRBD1 (5 bases). The CDR3 spans 14 residues. Germline V lookup: CDR1 LNHDA, CDR2 SQIVND (reference sequence). Deletions cut 5 bases from V and 4 bases from J, with 15 bases between. The CDR3 DNA follows: TGTGCCAGTAGTGTAGCCACGACAGATTACGAGCAGTACTTC. Its protein is CASSVATTDYEQYF.

The rearrangement uses TRBV7-3 and TRBJ1-3, with TRBD1 as a possible D gene (6 bases). V lost 2 bases and J 2 bases, leaving 10 bases between the germline ends. This CDR3 comprises 15 residues. Germline V gene lookup returns CDR1 SGHTA and CDR2 FQGTGA. The CDR3 is CASSLGRGPGNTIYF. The CDR3 DNA is TGTGCCAGCAGCTTAGGGCGGGGGCCTGGAAACACCATATATTTT.

The V call is TRBV18, the J call TRBJ1-1, with TRBD1 matching over 7 bases. Per the germline V gene, CDR1 is KGHSH and CDR2 is LQKENI. The CDR3 totals 16 residues. V was pared by 2 bases and J by 1 base, with 7 bases of the junction left unmatched. CDR3 nucleotides: TGTGCCAGCTCACCAGGACAGGCCGAGAGGAACACTGAAGCTTTCTTT. Translated, it gives CASSPGQAERNTEAFF.

The V and J genes are TRBV2 and TRBJ1-4; D unresolved. Per germline, CDR1 SNHLY and CDR2 FYNNEI. The V end was cut by 6 bases, the J end by 5 bases, with 13 bases between. The CDR3 runs to 14 residues. The CDR3 region has the DNA TGTGCCAGCAGGCGGGAGCCCTTGAATGAAAAACTGTTTTTT. Translation: CASRREPLNEKLFF.

V is TRBV30 and J is TRBJ2-7, with a weak D call TRBD1 (6 bases). The V gene lost 0 bases and the J gene lost 2 bases, with 8 bases spanning the gap. The CDR3 runs to 13 residues. Germline V gives CDR1 GTSNPN, CDR2 SVGIG (reference sequence). This chain's CDR3 is CAWSVSGAYEQYF. Here the CDR3 DNA reads TGTGCCTGGAGTGTGTCAGGGGCCTACGAGCAGTACTTC.

The rearrangement uses TRBV7-6 and TRBJ1-2; TRBD1 agrees at 7 bases. Germline loops: CDR1 SGHVS, CDR2 FNYEAQ. This CDR3 has 14 amino acids. The ends lost 0 bases at V and 6 bases at J; junction bases unmatched: 4. The CDR3 DNA follows: TGTGCCAGCAGCTTAGCTGCAGGGGGAGATGGCTACACCTTC. This codes for CASSLAAGGDGYTF.